This entry concerns a single T cell receptor beta chain. What it binds is unknown. The V gene's germline CDR1 is SGHRS and CDR2 YFSETQ. This CDR3 is built from 15 residues. V gave up 0 bases and J gave up 7 bases; unmatched junction bases: 5. Here immunoSEQ multiplex PCR was the method, and the copy in TCRdb shows in-frame clones only, minus some. The repertoire holds about 79,000 clones, about 90% seen once, with approximately 6.5% in the top ten. The sample comes from a study of OX40 agonist ivuxolimab in advanced cancers. Researchers took blood at baseline, on cycle 4 day 1, and on cycle 7 day 1. Study-wide results and caveats: Partial responders at 0.1-3.0 mg/kg showed near-lowest clonal expansion.

The material sequenced was CD4+ or CD8+ T cells sorted from blood, taken in a trial of the OX40 agonist ivuxolimab. The rearrangement joins TRBV5-1 to TRBJ1-2, with TRBD1 identical over 11 bases. The sequence derives from an adult with an advanced solid tumor such as melanoma, head and neck, liver or kidney cancer. DNA of the CDR3: TGCGCCAGCAGCTTGGAAGGACAGGGGGCTGGTGGCTACACCTTC. Translation gives CASSLEGQGAGGYTF.